These 10 T cell receptor beta chains came from one sample sequenced in a study of cytomegalovirus exposure and HLA in healthy donors. The primer mix had 60 Vbeta and 13 Jbeta primers. Clones were sequenced by immunoSEQ multiplex PCR, and TCRdb holds only the in-frame ones, with some missing. This sample carries 100,000 to 150,000 clones, roughly 80% of them seen once, and the ten largest clones take over 2%. Sequences were obtained from PBMCs. All receptors come from a woman aged 40-49 years in good health and CMV-seropositive.

The chain couples TRBV7-2 to TRBJ2-3, with 8 bases matching TRBD2. The germline CDR1 and CDR2 sequences are SGHTA and FQGNSA. V lost 7 bases, J lost 7 bases, and 7 bases stayed unmatched. The CDR3 has 13 residues. The CDR3 sequence: CASTAGGKNTQYF. The CDR3 coding sequence is TGTGCCAGCACCGCGGGGGGTAAGAATACGCAGTATTTT.

The chain combines TRBV5-1 with TRBJ2-1, with D uncertain. Germline V gene data show CDR1 as SGHRS and CDR2 as YFSETQ. V lost 0 bases to trimming and J lost 5 bases, with 9 bases between them. This CDR3 is built from 14 residues. CDR3: CASSLGGTHNEQFF. The CDR3 nucleotides read TGCGCCAGCAGCTTGGGCGGAACCCACAATGAGCAGTTCTTC.

The rearrangement joins TRBV19 to TRBJ1-5; D possibly corresponds to TRBD1 (5 bases). The CDR3 contains 15 residues. Looked up from germline, CDR1 is LNHDA and CDR2 is SQIVND (reference sequence). V lost 5 bases, J lost 0 bases, and 11 bases lay in between. The CDR3 loop is CASSHRRDSNQPQHF. The CDR3 DNA reads TGTGCCAGTAGTCACCGCAGGGATAGCAATCAGCCCCAGCATTTT.

The rearrangement links TRBV19 to TRBJ1-1; D uncertain. Germline V gene sequence: CDR1 LNHDA, CDR2 SQIVND (reference sequence). This CDR3 spans 15 amino acids. V lost 3 bases to trimming and J lost 0 bases, with 11 bases between them. Here the CDR3 DNA reads TGTGCCAGTAGTATGGAGGGCAGGATGAACACTGAAGCTTTCTTT. Amino acids: CASSMEGRMNTEAFF.

V is TRBV19 and J is TRBJ2-2; 11 positions agree with TRBD1. Germline V gene lookup returns CDR1 LNHDA and CDR2 SQIVND (reference sequence). This CDR3 contains 14 residues. J gave up 4 bases and V 6 bases, and 1 base lay outside the gene matches. The CDR3: CASRGTGGTGELFF. The CDR3 nucleotides are TGTGCCAGTAGGGGGACAGGGGGCACCGGGGAGCTGTTTTTT.

J is TRBJ2-3 and V is TRBV28, with D possibly being TRBD1 (5 bases). Deletions cut 6 bases from V and 1 base from J, with 14 bases between. There are 15 residues in the CDR3. Looked up from germline, CDR1 is MDHEN and CDR2 is SYDVKM. The CDR3 DNA reads as TGTGCCAGCAGCGGTCAGGGCGTCGGCACAGATACGCAGTATTTT. It yields the protein CASSGQGVGTDTQYF.

The chain has TRBV30 and TRBJ1-2, with D perhaps matching TRBD1 (5 bases). The CDR3 is made up of 14 amino acids. The V gene lost 0 bases and the J gene lost 4 bases, with 12 bases spanning the gap. Germline CDR1 GTSNPN, CDR2 SVGIG (reference sequence). CDR3 nucleotide sequence: TGTGCCTGGAGTGTAGGGTCCCAGGGCTATGGCTACACCTTC. Translated, it gives CAWSVGSQGYGYTF.

V and J are TRBV13 and TRBJ2-7, with D perhaps TRBD1 (5 bases). The germline V and J ends were trimmed by 2 bases and 7 bases, with 15 bases remaining between them. The CDR3 has 14 amino acids. Germline V CDR1 and CDR2: PRHDT, FYEKMQ (reference sequence). The CDR3, as DNA: TGTGCCAGCAGCTTAAGGTGGGGCGTGGGAGAGCAGTACTTC. This codes for CASSLRWGVGEQYF. The complete variable domain, with remaining parts taken from reference TRBV13 and TRBJ2-7, reads AAGVIQSPRHLIKEKRETATLKCYPIPRHDTVYWYQQGPGQDPQFLISFYEKMQSDKGSIPDRFSAQQFSDYHSELNMSSLELGDSALYFCASSLRWGVGEQYFGPGTRLTVT.

The J gene is TRBJ1-2, the V gene TRBV19; D not certain. This CDR3 comprises 17 residues. Trimming removed 6 bases from V and 3 bases from J, with 23 bases in between. CDR1 and CDR2 from the germline V gene are LNHDA and SQIVND (reference sequence). This chain's CDR3 is CASSLGEGGQPHYGYTF. CDR3 sequence (DNA): TGTGCCAGTAGCTTAGGCGAAGGCGGCCAGCCCCACTATGGCTACACCTTC.

The rearrangement links TRBV2 to TRBJ1-1; 7 positions agree with TRBD1. Germline V CDR1 and CDR2: SNHLY, FYNNEI. V lost 4 bases and J lost 5; bases outside the gene matches: 4. The CDR3 covers 13 residues. The CDR3 spells CASSGQGGTEAFF. CDR3 nucleotide sequence: TGTGCCAGCAGTGGACAGGGAGGAACTGAAGCTTTCTTT.